The 26 T cell receptor beta chains in this list originate from one sample, sequenced in a study of cytomegalovirus exposure and HLA in healthy donors. It was with 60 Vbeta and 13 Jbeta primers that the PCR ran. Using immunoSEQ multiplex PCR, the repertoire was profiled, and TCRdb retains in-frame clones only, with some absent. The sample records 100,000 to 150,000 clones, 10% to 13% being singletons. The specimen was PBMCs. All receptors derive from a woman under 30 in good health and CMV-seropositive.

V and J are TRBV9 and TRBJ2-2, with a weak D call TRBD1 (7 bases). This CDR3 is 16 amino acids long. Trimming cost V 4 bases and J 4 bases, with 17 bases left between them. Germline loops: CDR1 SGDLS, CDR2 YYNGEE. In nucleotides, the CDR3 is TGTGCCAGCAGCCCGTTAGGACAGGAGGGCACCGGGGAGCTGTTTTTT. It encodes CASSPLGQEGTGELFF.

This clone has a handful of counts. This rearrangement joins TRBV6-1 to TRBJ1-1, with D possibly being TRBD1 (5 bases). CDR3 length equals 14 residues. Trimming stripped 4 bases from V and 4 bases from J, with 13 bases between. Looked up from germline, CDR1 is MNHNS and CDR2 is SASEGT. CDR3 amino acids: CASSGQGSATEAFF. The CDR3 DNA follows: TGTGCCAGCAGTGGCCAGGGTTCCGCCACTGAAGCTTTCTTT.

This clone was observed a handful of times. This chain connects TRBV6-1 to TRBJ1-3; the D gene is possibly TRBD1 (5 bases). With 6 bases removed from V and 0 bases from J, the gap between germline ends came to 12 bases. The CDR3 runs to 15 residues. Germline lookup yields CDR1 MNHNS and CDR2 SASEGT. The CDR3 DNA sequence: TGTGCCAGCAGAGACCAGGGCAGCTCTGGAAACACCATATATTTT. Translating it yields CASRDQGSSGNTIYF.

This clone was found a few times. The CDR3 nucleotides are TGTGCCAGCAGCAGAGAGGACAGGGCCCCAGATACGCAGTATTTT. Residues: CASSREDRAPDTQYF. The V and J genes are TRBV6-1 and TRBJ2-3; 8 nucleotides line up with TRBD1. The CDR3 length is 15 residues. J was trimmed by 4 bases and V by 6 bases; bases with no gene match: 9. In germline, CDR1 is MNHNS, CDR2 SASEGT.

This clone was picked up a small number of times. This chain links TRBV15 with TRBJ2-2; 7 nucleotides align to TRBD2. The CDR3 sequence is 16 residues long. Germline V gene sequence: CDR1 LNHNV, CDR2 YYDKDF (reference sequence). V was clipped by 1 base and J by 4 bases; unmatched bases: 6. The CDR3 is CATSRGLAEITGELFF. CDR3 sequence (DNA): TGTGCCACCAGCAGAGGGCTAGCGGAGATCACCGGGGAGCTGTTTTTT.

This chain uses TRBV29-1 with TRBJ1-1; D is perhaps TRBD1 (6 bases). This CDR3 is built from 12 residues. Trimming pared 6 bases from V and 1 base from J, leaving 9 bases between. Germline CDR1 is SQVTM and CDR2 is ANQGSEA. The chain's CDR3 is CSVDRANTEAFF. The CDR3 DNA reads as TGCAGCGTGGACAGAGCGAACACTGAAGCTTTCTTT.

This clone was counted at least ten times. The chain employs TRBV28 and TRBJ2-2, with D perhaps TRBD1 (5 bases). Germline V gene data show CDR1 as MDHEN and CDR2 as SYDVKM. V was clipped by 3 bases and J by 4 bases, with 15 bases between them. This CDR3 is built from 16 residues. The CDR3: CASSLGPSVITGELFF. In nucleotides, the CDR3 is TGTGCCAGCAGTTTGGGGCCGTCAGTTATCACCGGGGAGCTGTTTTTT.

The chain links TRBV10-1 to TRBJ1-2; 9 positions agree with TRBD1. Trimming cost V 5 bases and J 8 bases; bases outside gene matches: 15. Germline CDR1 WNHNN, CDR2 SYGVQD (reference sequence). This CDR3 is 16 amino acids long. The CDR3 coding sequence is TGCGCCAGCAGTTTCCCCATCCCGGACAGGGGTCGGGGCTACACCTTC. Translated, it gives CASSFPIPDRGRGYTF.

This clone was observed a few times. V usage is TRBV7-6 and J usage is TRBJ1-1; D is undetermined. Germline lookup yields CDR1 SGHVS and CDR2 FNYEAQ. Deletions cut 5 bases from V and 0 bases from J, with 7 bases between. CDR3 length: 13 residues. In DNA, the CDR3 is TGTGCCAGCAGCCAAGCCTTGAACACTGAAGCTTTCTTT. It specifies CASSQALNTEAFF.

V is TRBV30 and J is TRBJ2-5, with no clear D. The J call may be in error: the DNA end matches TRBJ2-7 better. Per the germline V gene, CDR1 is GTSNPN and CDR2 is SVGIG (reference sequence). The CDR3 has 11 residues. The CDR3 nucleotides are TGTGCCTGGAGTGCCCTAGACGAGCAGTACTTC. Its protein is CAWSALDEQYF.

The chain combines TRBV27 with TRBJ1-1; D may be TRBD1 (5 bases). CDR1 is MNHEY, CDR2 SMNVEV, per germline (reference sequence). V shed 6 bases and J shed 4 bases, with 12 bases lying between them. This CDR3 has 13 residues. DNA for the CDR3: TGTGCCAGCAGACCAACAGGCGTCACTGAAGCTTTCTTT. As protein: CASRPTGVTEAFF.

This rearrangement joins TRBV7-9 to TRBJ2-6; D ambiguous. Germline V gene lookup returns CDR1 SEHNR and CDR2 FQNEAQ (reference sequence). The CDR3 sequence is 15 residues long. Trimming cost V 5 bases and J 0 bases, with 8 bases left between them. Here the CDR3 DNA reads TGTGCCAGCAGCCGTGCGAGCTCTGGGGCCAACGTCCTGACTTTC. This encodes CASSRASSGANVLTF.

This clone was counted between two and nine times. The V and J genes are TRBV10-3 and TRBJ2-5, with 12 bases aligning to TRBD1. The germline V gene has CDR1 ENHRY and CDR2 SYGVKD. Trimming at V came to 8 bases and at J to 3 bases, leaving 10 bases not matched to a gene. The CDR3 extends over 16 amino acids. CDR3 bases: TGTGCCATCGGATCTGTTGGGACAGGGGGCGAAGAGACCCAGTACTTC. Its translation: CAIGSVGTGGEETQYF.

This clone has only a few counts. This chain uses TRBV6-1 with TRBJ1-3; tentative D call: TRBD1 (6 bases). The CDR3 totals 14 residues. Trimming took 6 bases from V and 4 from J, leaving 13 bases between them. CDR1 MNHNS and CDR2 SASEGT come from the germline V gene. The DNA for the CDR3 is TGTGCCAGCAGCGAACAGGGTTCCGGAAACACCATATATTTT. Residues: CASSEQGSGNTIYF.

This rearrangement joins TRBV28 to TRBJ1-2; 9 bases map to TRBD1. The ends lost 7 bases at V and 0 bases at J; junction bases unmatched: 6. The germline CDR1 and CDR2 sequences are MDHEN and SYDVKM. There are 15 residues in the CDR3. The CDR3 DNA reads TGTGCCAGCATAACAGGGGGCATATCTAACTATGGCTACACCTTC. Its protein product is CASITGGISNYGYTF.

This clone has just one count. The chain uses TRBV18 and TRBJ1-3, with D unclear. Germline CDR1 KGHSH, CDR2 LQKENI. CDR3 length equals 17 residues. Trimming removed 2 bases from V and 0 bases from J, with 14 bases in between. DNA for the CDR3: TGTGCCAGCTCACCAGTAGGAGAGTCGTACTCTGGAAACACCATATATTTT. Amino acid sequence: CASSPVGESYSGNTIYF.

This clone has a handful of counts. J is TRBJ2-7 and V is TRBV15, with D tentatively TRBD2 (6 bases). Germline lookup yields CDR1 LNHNV and CDR2 YYDKDF (reference sequence). There are 15 residues in the CDR3. Deletions cut 6 bases from V and 2 bases from J, with 17 bases between. CDR3 nucleotides: TGTGCCACCAGTAAACCGGGACTTGCGCCCTACGAGCAGTACTTC. Amino acids: CATSKPGLAPYEQYF.

This clone has a handful of counts. The chain links TRBV15 to TRBJ2-5, with 13 bases fitting TRBD2. V was pared by 0 bases and J by 4 bases, with 11 bases of the junction left unmatched. Germline CDR1 LNHNV, CDR2 YYDKDF (reference sequence). The CDR3 length is 19 residues. This chain's CDR3 is CATSRDRGGLAGERETQYF. The CDR3 coding sequence is TGTGCCACCAGCAGAGATAGAGGAGGACTAGCGGGAGAGCGAGAGACCCAGTACTTC.

There are a few counts of this clone. The J gene is TRBJ1-2, the V gene TRBV7-9; D is uncertain. Trimming removed 5 bases from V and 2 bases from J, with 21 bases in between. The germline gives CDR1 SEHNR, CDR2 FQNEAQ (reference sequence). The CDR3 sequence is 17 residues long. The CDR3 protein is CASSPDQPFGENYGYTF. The DNA for the CDR3 is TGTGCCAGCAGCCCCGACCAGCCTTTCGGGGAGAACTATGGCTACACCTTC. The full variable domain, in which reference TRBV7-9 and TRBJ1-2 provide the parts outside the CDR3, is DTGVSQNPRHKITKRGQNVTFRCDPISEHNRLYWYRQTLGQGPEFLTYFQNEAQLEKSRLLSDRFSAERPKGSFSTLEIQRTEQGDSAMYLCASSPDQPFGENYGYTFGSGTRLTVV.

This clone was observed a handful of times. The chain carries TRBV6-1 and TRBJ1-3; D is uncertain. The CDR3 runs 14 residues. Germline V gene sequence: CDR1 MNHNS, CDR2 SASEGT. The V gene lost 7 bases and the J gene lost 7 bases, with 17 bases spanning the gap. DNA of the CDR3: TGTGCCAGCATCCTCGAACCGGGTCGTAACACCATATATTTT. Protein sequence: CASILEPGRNTIYF.

In this sample, this clone turned up a few times. V is TRBV7-9 and J is TRBJ1-2, with no clear D. V was shortened by 3 bases and J by 4 bases, with 9 bases between the two germline ends. There are 13 residues in the CDR3. Germline values: CDR1 SEHNR, CDR2 FQNEAQ (reference sequence). CDR3 sequence: CASSFNSPYGYTF. The CDR3 nucleotides are TGTGCCAGCAGCTTTAACTCTCCCTATGGCTACACCTTC.

This clone was counted a few times. This rearrangement joins TRBV28 to TRBJ1-5; no firm D call. The CDR3 spans 11 residues. The V and J ends lost 5 bases and 5 bases respectively, with 4 bases between them. Germline CDR1 is MDHEN and CDR2 is SYDVKM. The CDR3 region has the DNA TGTGCCAGCAGTCGAGATCAGCCCCAGCATTTT. This encodes CASSRDQPQHF.

The genes are TRBV28 and TRBJ1-4, with D uncertain. CDR1 MDHEN and CDR2 SYDVKM come from the germline V gene. Trimming stripped 7 bases from V and 8 bases from J, with 17 bases between. This CDR3 has 14 residues. The CDR3 region has the DNA TGTGCCAGCACCCCCGGCGAGACCGGGGAAAAACTGTTTTTT. Residues: CASTPGETGEKLFF.

V gene TRBV27 combines with J gene TRBJ2-3; possible D gene TRBD1, 6 bases. The CDR3 length is 19 residues. The germline V gene has CDR1 MNHEY and CDR2 SMNVEV (reference sequence). V lost 5 bases, J lost 0 bases, and 24 bases lay in between. The CDR3 loop reads CASSALTGWARNSTDTQYF. The CDR3 nucleotides read TGTGCCAGCAGTGCGCTAACAGGGTGGGCCCGTAATAGCACAGATACGCAGTATTTT.

The chain's CDR3 is CASSQSASGSFYNEQFF. As DNA, the CDR3 is TGTGCCAGCAGCCAGAGTGCTAGCGGGAGTTTCTACAATGAGCAGTTCTTC. The chain couples TRBV5-4 to TRBJ2-1; 10 bases fit TRBD2. The CDR3 has 17 amino acids. Trimming took 4 bases from V and 3 from J; bases not matched to a gene: 10. The germline V gene encodes CDR1 SGHNT and CDR2 YYREEE (reference sequence).

The chain has TRBV5-1 and TRBJ2-7; D is possibly TRBD2 (6 bases). Trimming left V 0 bases short and J 6 bases short, with 13 bases between. Germline V gives CDR1 SGHRS, CDR2 YFSETQ. The CDR3 is made up of 14 amino acids. The CDR3 sequence: CASSLGGGGSEQYF. As DNA, the CDR3 is TGCGCCAGCAGCTTGGGGGGAGGAGGAAGCGAGCAGTACTTC.